The rows below give T cell receptor beta chains drawn from one sample of a study of T cell repertoires in cytomegalovirus infection. Their antigen targets remain unknown. TCRdb used MiXCR to reprocess the reads, holding one entry per CDR3 protein. Here the sample spans 200,000 or so distinct CDR3 sequences, roughly two fifths being singletons. The source was CD8+ T cells from cultured PBMCs, collected from culture after CMV antigen stimulation. These receptors all come from a human donor in good health (CMV status not recorded). Some clones in this sample may be carry-over from other donors' samples. Both conserved end residues are part of each CDR3. A D gene is named only where the DNA matches it firmly. Some rows mark clone size as missing; the rest say once, few, many or name a class of expanded clone.

clone_size d_call j_call v_call cdr3_aa cdr3_nt
- TRBD1 TRBJ1-1 TRBV19 CASEITRDRGPNTEAFF TGTGCCAGTGAGATAACCCGGGACAGGGGGCCGAACACTGAAGCTTTCTTT
- TRBD1 TRBJ2-3 TRBV27 CASSSTGAMEDTQYF TGTGCCAGCAGTTCCACAGGGGCCATGGAAGATACGCAGTATTTT
- - TRBJ2-7 TRBV20-1 CSARMQTYEQYF TGCAGTGCTAGGATGCAGACGTACGAGCAGTACTTC
- - TRBJ1-1 TRBV7-9 CASSLQGGNTEAFF TGTGCCAGCAGCCTACAGGGAGGGAACACTGAAGCTTTCTTT
- - TRBJ2-1 TRBV28 CASTWEENSYNEQFF TGTGCCAGCACCTGGGAAGAGAACTCCTACAATGAGCAGTTCTTC
- - TRBJ2-1 TRBV6-2/TRBV6-3 CASSYEVQGGTDYNEQFF TGTGCCAGCAGTTACGAGGTGCAGGGCGGGACGGACTACAATGAGCAGTTCTTC
many - TRBJ2-7 TRBV7-6 CASSPDLTYEQYF TGTGCCAGCAGCCCGGACCTAACCTACGAGCAGTACTTC
few - TRBJ2-1 TRBV12-3/TRBV12-4 CASSSKAPSYNEQFF TGTGCCAGCAGTTCAAAGGCCCCCTCCTACAATGAGCAGTTCTTC
few - TRBJ1-2 TRBV19 CASYDANYGYTF TGTGCCAGTTATGACGCTAACTATGGCTACACCTTC
- - TRBJ2-2 TRBV9 CASRPGPTHTGELFF TGTGCCAGCAGGCCGGGCCCTACTCACACCGGGGAGCTGTTTTTT